The rows below give T cell receptor beta chains drawn from one sample of a study of early T cells in non-severe SARS-CoV-2 infection. TCRdb fed the 5' RACE reads into MiXCR, producing one record per CDR3 protein. Among 68,000 or so distinct CDR3 sequences, more than 9% were seen once, and the ten largest hold about 1.6%. Sequencing input: whole blood. The receptors were gathered from an adult who was a healthcare worker with PCR-confirmed SARS-CoV-2 infection or an uninfected control (not recorded which). CDR3s include the opening cysteine and the closing phenylalanine or tryptophan. The order of the fields is V gene, J gene, clone size, D gene, CDR3 protein, CDR3 DNA. The D gene is left open where the match is weak. Only part of the rows carry a size: once, few, many, or a class if the clone is expanded.

>TRBV2|TRBJ1-1|many|TRBD1
CASRMGQANTEAFF
TGTGCCAGCAGGATGGGACAGGCGAACACTGAAGCTTTCTTT
>TRBV7-9|TRBJ1-4|few|-
CASSLAGGAREKLFF
TGTGCCAGCAGCTTAGCTGGGGGGGCTCGTGAAAAACTGTTTTTT
>TRBV5-6|TRBJ2-6|-|-
CASSTRQYSGANVLTF
TGTGCCAGCAGCACTCGACAGTACTCTGGGGCCAACGTCCTGACTTTC
>TRBV14|TRBJ2-1|few|-
CASSMGHPWGELANEQFF
TGTGCCAGCAGTATGGGCCACCCCTGGGGGGAGTTAGCGAATGAGCAGTTCTTC
>TRBV7-2|TRBJ2-2|many|-
CASSLGPDSYGELFF
TGTGCCAGCAGCTTAGGACCCGACAGCTATGGGGAGCTGTTTTTT
>TRBV20-1|TRBJ1-6|many|-
CSAIAARGQNSPLHF
TGCAGTGCTATAGCCGCGAGGGGCCAAAATTCACCCCTCCACTTT
>TRBV18|TRBJ2-3|-|-
CASSNSANWFTDTQYF
TGTGCCAGCTCCAACAGTGCGAACTGGTTCACAGATACGCAGTATTTT
>TRBV5-5|TRBJ1-1|-|-
CASSLNGGWAFF
TGTGCCAGCAGCTTGAATGGCGGTTGGGCTTTCTTT
>TRBV5-4|TRBJ2-1|few|-
CASSLDGDEQFF
TGTGCCAGCAGCTTGGACGGGGATGAGCAGTTCTTC
>TRBV5-1|TRBJ1-2|-|-
CASSLEGYGYGYTF
TGCGCCAGCAGCTTGGAGGGGTACGGCTATGGCTACACCTTC
>TRBV7-9|TRBJ2-1|once|TRBD2
CASSRLAGAGEQFF
TGTGCCAGCAGCCGACTAGCGGGAGCGGGGGAGCAGTTCTTC
>TRBV5-1|TRBJ1-4|few|-
CASSGTSDEKLFF
TGCGCCAGCAGCGGAACGAGCGATGAAAAACTGTTTTTT
>TRBV30|TRBJ2-1|many|TRBD2
CACASGGSNEQFF
TGTGCCTGTGCTAGCGGGGGGTCCAATGAGCAGTTCTTC
>TRBV12-3/TRBV12-4|TRBJ1-3|many|-
CASSNTVIDGNTIYF
TGTGCCAGCAGCAACACAGTGATCGATGGAAACACCATATATTTT
>TRBV21-1|TRBJ2-3|-|-
CASSDTSGGARGTDTQYF
TGTGCCAGCAGCGACACTAGCGGGGGGGCCAGGGGCACAGATACGCAGTATTTT
>TRBV6-6|TRBJ2-3|-|TRBD2
CASRPGTSGRFTDTQYF
TGTGCCAGCAGACCCGGGACTAGCGGGCGATTCACAGATACGCAGTATTTT
>TRBV4-1|TRBJ2-1|many|-
CASSQNGVGYNEQFF
TGCGCCAGCAGCCAGAACGGGGTGGGCTACAATGAGCAGTTCTTC
>TRBV6-6|TRBJ1-2|many|-
CASSSRQIYGYTF
TGTGCCAGCAGTTCACGACAGATCTATGGCTACACCTTC
>TRBV20-1|TRBJ2-3|-|TRBD2
CSARGTSGGADTQYF
TGCAGTGCTAGAGGGACTAGCGGGGGGGCCGACACGCAGTATTTT
>TRBV6-4|TRBJ2-7|-|TRBD2
CASSDSIIAGGYEQYF
TGTGCCAGCAGTGACTCGATAATAGCGGGAGGTTACGAGCAGTACTTC